This TCR beta chain is from a study of OX40 agonist ivuxolimab in advanced cancers. Whole-study context: Ivuxolimab, which is an agonistic anti-OX40 (CD134) antibody, was administered to the patients. A male proportion of about 84% was recorded, with mean age approximately 57 years and range 23 to 79. Overall study results and limits: The specificity for antigen of the expanded peripheral T cells was not determined.

V trimming: 1 base; J trimming: 3 bases; junction bases outside the gene matches: 2. The CDR3 has 14 amino acids. Germline assignment: CDR1 SGHAT and CDR2 FQNNGV. On this clone itself: Antigen unknown.

Profiling relied on immunoSEQ multiplex PCR, and the TCRdb table lists in-frame clones only, not all of them. The table lists 41,000 or so clones, around 85% of them singletons. The chain couples TRBV11-2 to TRBJ2-7, with 8 positions matching TRBD1. This TCR came from an adult with an advanced solid tumor such as melanoma, head and neck, liver or kidney cancer. Sequences were derived from CD4+ or CD8+ T cells sorted from blood, sampled in a trial of the OX40 agonist ivuxolimab. The CDR3 sequence is CASSLGQGIYEQYF. The DNA for the CDR3 is TGTGCCAGCAGCTTAGGACAGGGGATCTACGAGCAGTACTTC.